These 15 T cell receptor beta chains originate from one sample sequenced in a study of regulatory T cells in long-lasting Graves disease. Time point: newly diagnosed GD, antithyroid drugs for less than 3 months. There was RNA extracted from PBMCs, and the TCR library was made from it. Combining iRepertoire HTBI primers with Arm-PCR of CDR3 regions, the authors built TCR beta libraries. TCRdb ran MiXCR on the multiplex PCR reads and lists one entry per CDR3 protein. The data contain approximately 470,000 distinct CDR3 sequences, under 20% of them singletons. The same data also contributed to another study, on T cells in Graves' hyperthyroidism and ophthalmopathy.

Specimen: peripheral blood mononuclear cells (PBMCs), collected at new diagnosis, from a patient treated with antithyroid drugs. The receptor source for this set is a man between 35 and 55 years old with Graves disease.

This clonotype was seen a handful of times. The chain recombines TRBV11-1 with TRBJ2-2; 8 positions match TRBD1. CDR1 is SGHAT, CDR2 FQDESV, per germline (reference sequence). This CDR3 contains 18 residues. With 5 bases clipped from V and 3 bases from J, the junction kept 14 bases outside the gene matches. Written as DNA, the CDR3 is TGTGCCAGCAGCCTAATCACAGGGGGAGTGGAAGACACCGGGGAGCTGTTTTTT. It is translated as CASSLITGGVEDTGELFF.

CDR3 nucleotide sequence: TGCGCCAGCAGCTTGACAGCGGGAGTAAAGGATACGCAGTATTTT. Its translation: CASSLTAGVKDTQYF. The chain carries TRBV5-1 and TRBJ2-3; the match to TRBD2 covers 8 bases. The germline V gene has CDR1 SGHRS and CDR2 YFSETQ. V lost 1 base and J lost 6; bases outside the gene matches: 7. The CDR3 runs 15 residues.

This clonotype was seen ten or more times. The V gene is TRBV30, the J gene TRBJ2-2; D may be TRBD1 (6 bases). Germline values: CDR1 GTSNPN, CDR2 SVGIG (reference sequence). Trimming removed 2 bases at V and 10 bases at J, with 11 bases between. This CDR3 is built from 12 residues. The CDR3 region is CAWSPRGEELFF. CDR3 in DNA: TGTGCCTGGAGTCCCAGGGGCGAGGAGCTGTTTTTT.

The J gene is TRBJ1-2, the V gene TRBV5-1; 7 bases align to TRBD1. The germline CDR1 and CDR2 sequences are SGHRS and YFSETQ. CDR3 length equals 15 residues. Trimming removed 2 bases from V and 6 bases from J; junction bases left unmatched: 10. Here the CDR3 reads CASSLFKGADDGYTF. CDR3 DNA: TGCGCCAGCAGCTTATTTAAGGGGGCGGACGATGGCTACACCTTC. Drawing the rest from reference TRBV5-1 and TRBJ1-2, the complete variable domain is KAGVTQTPRYLIKTRGQQVTLSCSPISGHRSVSWYQQTPGQGLQFLFEYFSETQRNKGNFPGRFSGRQFSNSRSEMNVSTLELGDSALYLCASSLFKGADDGYTFGSGTRLTVV.

Only a few counts were recorded for this clonotype. The chain links TRBV7-3 to TRBJ2-2; D perhaps matches TRBD1 (7 bases). V was trimmed by 4 bases and J by 6 bases, leaving 15 bases between them. The CDR3 sequence is 15 residues long. From germline, CDR1 is SGHTA and CDR2 FQGTGA. DNA for the CDR3: TGTGCCAGCAGCTCTCCAGGGGGGTCGGCCGGGGAGCTGTTTTTT. It encodes CASSSPGGSAGELFF.

V usage is TRBV15 and J usage is TRBJ1-1; no reliable D call. From germline, CDR1 is LNHNV and CDR2 YYDKDF (reference sequence). V shed 0 bases and J shed 6 bases, with 11 bases lying between them. This CDR3 has 14 residues. For the CDR3, the DNA is TGTGCCACCAGCAGAGATAGTCTTAGGGCTGAAGCTTTCTTT. This gives the protein CATSRDSLRAEAFF.

In this sample, this clonotype turned up many times. V gene TRBV30 combines with J gene TRBJ1-5, with D possibly being TRBD1 (5 bases). The CDR3 loop spans 13 amino acids. CDR1 GTSNPN and CDR2 SVGIG come from the germline V gene (reference sequence). Deletions cut 4 bases from V and 0 bases from J, with 7 bases between. The CDR3 region has the DNA TGTGCCTGGACTGGGGGTAGCAATCAGCCCCAGCATTTT. Its protein product is CAWTGGSNQPQHF. The entire variable domain, with the rest obtained from reference TRBV30 and TRBJ1-5, is as follows: SQTIHQWPATLVQPVGSPLSLECTVEGTSNPNLYWYRQAAGRGLQLLFYSVGIGQISSEVPQNLSASRPQDRQFILSSKKLLLSDSGFYLCAWTGGSNQPQHFGDGTRLSIL.

Only a few counts were recorded for this clonotype. The chain has TRBV19 and TRBJ2-2; TRBD1 agrees at 9 bases. Germline CDR1 is LNHDA and CDR2 is SQIVND (reference sequence). This CDR3 has 14 residues. J gave up 4 bases and V 3 bases, and 0 bases lay outside the gene matches. CDR3 sequence reads: CASSMTGGTGELFF. In DNA form, the CDR3 reads TGTGCCAGTAGTATGACAGGGGGCACCGGGGAGCTGTTTTTT.

This clonotype was found a few times. The chain carries TRBV19 and TRBJ2-3; D is ambiguous. CDR1 and CDR2 (germline): LNHDA, SQIVND (reference sequence). The ends were cut back, 3 bases at V and 5 bases at J, with 15 bases in the middle. CDR3 size: 15 residues. The CDR3 here is CASSISVRARDTQYF. CDR3 coding DNA: TGTGCCAGTAGTATCAGCGTCCGAGCCAGAGATACGCAGTATTTT.

This clonotype was detected many times. The J gene is TRBJ2-3, the V gene TRBV2, with D possibly matching TRBD2 (6 bases). V lost 6 bases, J lost 3 bases, and 10 bases lay in between. The CDR3 extends over 13 amino acids. Germline lookup yields CDR1 SNHLY and CDR2 FYNNEI. DNA of the CDR3: TGTGCCAGCAGACGGGGGAAGACAGATACGCAGTATTTT. This translates into CASRRGKTDTQYF. Full variable domain (outside the CDR3, taken from reference TRBV2 and TRBJ2-3): EPEVTQTPSHQVTQMGQEVILRCVPISNHLYFYWYRQILGQKVEFLVSFYNNEISEKSEIFDDQFSVERPDGSNFTLKIRSTKLEDSAMYFCASRRGKTDTQYFGPGTRLTVL.

A few counts support this clonotype. V and J are TRBV5-5 and TRBJ2-4; no reliable D call. This CDR3 spans 14 amino acids. Germline lookup yields CDR1 SGHKS and CDR2 YYEKEE (reference sequence). V gave up 6 bases and J gave up 2 bases, with 12 bases separating them. In nucleotides, the CDR3 is TGTGCCAGCATTCCGAACAGCCCCAAAAACATTCAGTACTTC. This codes for CASIPNSPKNIQYF.

This clonotype occurred many times. This chain uses TRBV20-1 with TRBJ2-7, with a tentative D call TRBD1 (5 bases). V lost 2 bases and J 4 bases, leaving 9 bases between the germline ends. CDR1 and CDR2 (germline): DFQATT, SNEGSKA (reference sequence). This CDR3 spans 12 amino acids. CDR3: CSARFSGYEQYF. CDR3 nucleotides: TGCAGTGCTAGATTTTCAGGGTACGAGCAGTACTTC.

The chain couples TRBV5-1 to TRBJ2-7; TRBD2 aligns across 14 bases. Losses at the gene ends were 4 bases for V and 6 bases for J; bases not matched to a gene: 3. Germline loops: CDR1 SGHRS, CDR2 YFSETQ. This CDR3 has 14 residues. The CDR3 DNA is TGCGCCAGCAGCGGGACTAGCGGGAGACGCGAGCAGTACTTC. Its translation: CASSGTSGRREQYF.

This clonotype was detected ten times or more. The chain links TRBV6-5 to TRBJ2-5, with D perhaps matching TRBD2 (5 bases). V lost 0 bases to trimming and J lost 6 bases, with 8 bases between them. The germline V gene encodes CDR1 MNHEY and CDR2 SVGAGI. CDR3 length equals 13 residues. The CDR3 DNA sequence: TGTGCCAGCAGTTACTCGTCGGGAAAGACCCAGTACTTC. This sequence encodes CASSYSSGKTQYF.

This clonotype has ten or more counts. The genes are TRBV19 and TRBJ2-7, with D perhaps matching TRBD1 (6 bases). Germline V gives CDR1 LNHDA, CDR2 SQIVND (reference sequence). Trimming pared 4 bases from V and 4 bases from J, leaving 11 bases between. This CDR3 is built from 13 residues. DNA for the CDR3: TGTGCCAGTAGTAAAACAGGGTGGTACGAGCAGTACTTC. Its translation is CASSKTGWYEQYF.